This T cell receptor beta chain emerged from a study of cytomegalovirus exposure and HLA in healthy donors. Across the study: Per a later analysis, the roughly 690 first-cohort and some 110 validation repertoires shared one platform.

In the case of this clone: The antigen remains undetermined.

Clones were sequenced by immunoSEQ multiplex PCR, and TCRdb holds only the in-frame ones, with some missing. The repertoire consists of 280,000 or so clones, with roughly 90% occurring once and the leading ten covering about 0.9%. General study points: Researchers catalogued some 160 TCR beta chains as cytomegalovirus-associated. Within the roughly 120 validation repertoires, first-cohort TCR clusters tended to co-occur, according to a later analysis.

Sequencing was done on a sample of PBMCs. The TCR comes from a woman aged 18-30 years in good health and CMV-seronegative.

The chain's CDR3 is CASNWGQGSDTQYF. DNA for the CDR3: TGTGCCAGCAACTGGGGACAGGGTTCAGATACGCAGTATTTT. V and J are TRBV28 and TRBJ2-3, with TRBD1 matching 9 bases. CDR1 and CDR2 (germline): MDHEN, SYDVKM. The CDR3 contains 14 residues. The V gene end was trimmed by 7 bases and the J gene end by 4 bases; junction bases not matched to a gene: 6. Using reference TRBV28 and TRBJ2-3 for the parts outside the CDR3, the full variable domain is DVKVTQSSRYLVKRTGEKVFLECVQDMDHENMFWYRQDPGLGLRLIYFSYDVKMKEKGDIPEGYSVSREKKERFSLILESASTNQTSMYLCASNWGQGSDTQYFGPGTRLTVL.